These 30 T cell receptor beta chains came from one sample sequenced in a study of neurological immune-mediated disorders. MiXCR was run by TCRdb on the 5' RACE reads, yielding one entry per CDR3 protein. Here the sample spans about 60,000 distinct CDR3 sequences, around a tenth being singletons. Indicated time point: longitudinal time-point 2. The specimen was PBMCs. The receptor source for this set is a man aged 30-40 years in good health.

In this sample, this clonotype turned up many times. The genes are TRBV5-1 and TRBJ2-7; TRBD1 matches at 9 bases. Per germline, CDR1 SGHRS and CDR2 YFSETQ. Trimming cost V 4 bases and J 6 bases; bases outside gene matches: 11. The CDR3 sequence is 15 residues long. DNA for the CDR3: TGCGCCAGCAGCGGGTTTGGGACAGGGAAGGCCGAGCAGTACTTC. Translating gives CASSGFGTGKAEQYF.

This clonotype was counted at least ten times. The genes are TRBV5-1 and TRBJ2-2; a possible D gene is TRBD2 (5 bases). CDR3 length: 15 residues. Germline lookup yields CDR1 SGHRS and CDR2 YFSETQ. The ends were cut back, 5 bases at V and 4 bases at J, with 15 bases in the middle. In nucleotides, the CDR3 is TGCGCCAGCAGAAGAGGGAGTGTAGGCACCGGGGAGCTGTTTTTT. This codes for CASRRGSVGTGELFF.

Ten or more counts support this clonotype. The V call is TRBV3-1, the J call TRBJ1-5, with D unresolved. The germline V and J ends were trimmed by 3 bases and 0 bases, with 6 bases remaining between them. The germline CDR1 and CDR2 sequences are LGHDT and YNNKEL (reference sequence). The CDR3 consists of 14 residues. The CDR3 protein is CASSHGISNQPQHF. CDR3 bases: TGTGCCAGCAGCCACGGGATTAGCAATCAGCCCCAGCATTTT.

This clonotype was counted only a few times. This sequence joins TRBV7-8 and TRBJ2-1; 13 bases match TRBD2. V trimming: 1 base; J trimming: 8 bases; junction bases outside the gene matches: 2. CDR1 and CDR2 from the germline V gene are SGHVS and FQNEAQ. The length of the CDR3 is 15 residues. In DNA form, the CDR3 reads TGTGCCAGCAGCTTAGGGACTAGCGGGAGTTATGAGCAGTTCTTC. Translating it yields CASSLGTSGSYEQFF.

This clonotype showed up many times. The chain couples TRBV12-3 or TRBV12-4 to TRBJ1-1; 8 bases map to TRBD1. CDR3 length equals 13 residues. V lost 6 bases and J lost 11; bases outside the gene matches: 11. The CDR3 region is CASRPGQGAIAFF. The CDR3 bases are TGTGCCAGCAGACCGGGGCAGGGGGCGATTGCTTTCTTT.

This clonotype was detected ten times or more. This chain links TRBV20-1 with TRBJ2-3; TRBD1 or TRBD2 may be the D gene (7 bases each). Germline V lookup: CDR1 DFQATT, CDR2 SNEGSKA (reference sequence). This CDR3 spans 15 amino acids. Trimming took 6 bases from V and 4 from J, leaving 20 bases between them. This chain's CDR3 is CSAGGAQTGPDTQYF. For the CDR3, the DNA is TGCAGTGCAGGGGGGGCCCAGACAGGGCCAGATACGCAGTATTTT.

The J gene is TRBJ2-7, the V gene TRBV4-1; D remains unclear. CDR1 and CDR2 from the germline V gene are MGHRA and YSYEKL. The CDR3 extends over 16 amino acids. Trimming shortened V by 0 bases and J by 2 bases, and 14 bases separated the two germline ends. The CDR3 sequence is CASSQDVWQATYEQYF. In DNA, the CDR3 is TGCGCCAGCAGCCAAGATGTATGGCAGGCGACCTACGAGCAGTACTTC.

This clonotype was picked up many times. The rearrangement links TRBV7-2 to TRBJ1-4; D remains ambiguous. Trimming pared 2 bases from V and 6 bases from J, leaving 4 bases between. The CDR3 has 12 residues. Germline V gene lookup returns CDR1 SGHTA and CDR2 FQGNSA. The CDR3 nucleotides are TGTGCCAGCAGCTTAACGGATGAAAAACTGTTTTTT. Amino acid sequence: CASSLTDEKLFF.

This clonotype was counted at least ten times. V usage is TRBV3-1 and J usage is TRBJ2-3, with 9 positions matching TRBD2. The CDR3 spans 15 residues. V trimming: 5 bases; J trimming: 3 bases; junction bases outside the gene matches: 6. CDR1 and CDR2 (germline): LGHDT, YNNKEL (reference sequence). CDR3 DNA sequence: TGTGCCAGCAGCGACCCGGGACTAGCAACAGATACGCAGTATTTT. Amino acids: CASSDPGLATDTQYF.

In this sample, this clonotype turned up many times. This chain joins TRBV12-3 or TRBV12-4 and TRBJ2-3; no clear D. This CDR3 comprises 11 residues. V lost 3 bases and J 6 bases, leaving 4 bases between the germline ends. The DNA for the CDR3 is TGTGCCAGCAGTTTGGTGGATACGCAGTATTTT. Its protein product is CASSLVDTQYF.

This clonotype was seen at least ten times. The rearrangement links TRBV7-3 to TRBJ2-1; no clear D. The V gene's germline CDR1 is SGHTA and CDR2 FQGTGA. The CDR3 loop spans 16 amino acids. Trimming left V 5 bases short and J 1 base short, with 15 bases between. This CDR3 reads CASSPSFAGSYNEQFF. The CDR3 DNA reads as TGTGCCAGCAGCCCCAGCTTCGCCGGGTCCTACAATGAGCAGTTCTTC.

The sample holds a few counts of this clonotype. V is TRBV28 and J is TRBJ2-7, with 7 positions matching TRBD2. CDR3 length: 13 residues. Trimming took 3 bases from V and 7 from J; bases not matched to a gene: 6. Germline V lookup: CDR1 MDHEN, CDR2 SYDVKM. The CDR3 sequence: CASSFPWGGEQYF. CDR3 DNA: TGTGCCAGCAGTTTCCCATGGGGGGGGGAGCAGTACTTC.

This clonotype was seen more than once but under ten times. This sequence joins TRBV11-3 and TRBJ2-4; TRBD1 matches 8 bases. The J segment lost 7 bases and the V segment lost 1 base, leaving 0 bases of the junction unmatched. The CDR3 consists of 13 residues. CDR1 is SGHNT and CDR2 is YENEEA in the germline V gene. DNA for the CDR3: TGTGCCAGCAGCTTAGGGACAGGGAACATTCAGTACTTC. Translated, it gives CASSLGTGNIQYF.

The gene calls are TRBV6-1 and TRBJ2-6; a possible D gene is TRBD1 (5 bases). V lost 5 bases and J lost 0, with 17 bases in between. This CDR3 contains 18 residues. CDR1 MNHNS and CDR2 SASEGT come from the germline V gene. CDR3 nucleotides: TGTGCCAGCAGTCCAGGTTGGGGCACCTCCTCTGGGGCCAACGTCCTGACTTTC. This gives the protein CASSPGWGTSSGANVLTF.

This clonotype showed up many times. The J gene is TRBJ2-5, the V gene TRBV2; D call uncertain. Trimming took 8 bases from V and 5 from J, leaving 15 bases between them. The CDR3 has 13 residues. Germline V gene sequence: CDR1 SNHLY, CDR2 FYNNEI. The CDR3 reads CASGLGMRETQYF. In nucleotides, the CDR3 is TGTGCCAGCGGCCTGGGGATGAGGGAGACCCAGTACTTC.

In regard to this clonotype: This may be a read error, as it is one base from a much larger clone. This chain uses TRBV12-3 or TRBV12-4 with TRBJ2-6, with TRBD2 as a possible D gene (7 bases). CDR3 length equals 14 residues. The CDR3: CASRRGPGADVLTF. DNA of the CDR3: TGTGCCAGCAGGCGGGGGCCTGGGGCCGACGTCCTGACTTTC.

There are many counts of this clonotype. The chain has TRBV10-2 and TRBJ2-7; D gene unclear. There are 12 residues in the CDR3. V lost 0 bases and J lost 4, with 4 bases in between. Germline V gene data show CDR1 as WSHSY and CDR2 as SAAADI. The CDR3 here is CASSESFYEQYF. CDR3 sequence (DNA): TGCGCCAGCAGTGAGTCTTTTTACGAGCAGTACTTC.

This clonotype appeared many times. The chain employs TRBV5-1 and TRBJ2-6; no definite D call. The CDR3 covers 17 residues. Germline V gene sequence: CDR1 SGHRS, CDR2 YFSETQ. Trimming removed 0 bases at V and 0 bases at J, with 10 bases between. DNA for the CDR3: TGCGCCAGCAGCTTGGATGGCATTAGCTCTGGGGCCAACGTCCTGACTTTC. This gives the protein CASSLDGISSGANVLTF.

This clonotype showed up just a few times. The CDR3 sequence is CASSLPSGANVLTF. The CDR3, as DNA: TGTGCCAGCAGTTTACCCTCTGGGGCCAACGTCCTGACTTTC. The V call is TRBV28, the J call TRBJ2-6; D is unresolved. Trimming stripped 2 bases from V and 0 bases from J, with 2 bases between. The CDR3 has 14 residues. The germline V gene has CDR1 MDHEN and CDR2 SYDVKM.

Turning to this clonotype: With a much larger clone just one base away, this may be a read error. The chain joins TRBV27 to TRBJ2-7; 8 bases are shared with TRBD1. Looked up from germline, CDR1 is MNHEY and CDR2 is SMNVEV (reference sequence). There are 14 residues in the CDR3. In DNA, the CDR3 is TGTGCCGGCAGTCCGGGACAGGAAACCTACGAGCAGTACTTC. Its protein is CAGSPGQETYEQYF.

The sample holds many counts of this clonotype. V and J are TRBV20-1 and TRBJ1-3; D ambiguous. The V and J ends lost 5 bases and 5 bases respectively, with 13 bases between them. The CDR3 runs to 13 residues. CDR1 DFQATT and CDR2 SNEGSKA come from the germline V gene (reference sequence). CDR3 sequence: CSASEAQRNTIYF. The DNA for the CDR3 is TGCAGTGCTTCTGAGGCGCAGCGAAACACCATATATTTT.

This clonotype was seen many times. The chain carries TRBV7-2 and TRBJ2-7; 12 nucleotides agree with TRBD2. Germline V lookup: CDR1 SGHTA, CDR2 FQGNSA. V was clipped by 6 bases and J by 5 bases; unmatched bases: 8. The CDR3 is made up of 15 amino acids. The CDR3 DNA is TGTGCCAGCAGACAGACTAGCGGGAGCTTCCACGAGCAGTACTTC. As protein: CASRQTSGSFHEQYF.

This clonotype was picked up many times. This chain joins TRBV7-2 and TRBJ1-4, with TRBD1 identical over 7 bases. This CDR3 comprises 14 residues. Germline trimming cut 5 bases from V and 7 bases from J; bases unmatched to any gene: 7. The germline V gene has CDR1 SGHTA and CDR2 FQGNSA. CDR3 residues: CASSGQARGEKLFF. DNA of the CDR3: TGTGCCAGCAGCGGACAGGCGAGGGGTGAAAAACTGTTTTTT.

At least ten counts were recorded for this clonotype. The CDR3 protein is CSARTGLSYEQYF. In DNA, the CDR3 is TGCAGTGCTAGAACCGGCCTCTCCTACGAGCAGTACTTC. This rearrangement joins TRBV20-1 to TRBJ2-7; D unresolved. Trimming removed 2 bases at V and 0 bases at J, with 8 bases between. The CDR3 sequence is 13 residues long. Germline CDR1 and CDR2: DFQATT and SNEGSKA (reference sequence).

The chain joins TRBV28 to TRBJ1-5; D may be TRBD1 (6 bases). Germline CDR1 MDHEN, CDR2 SYDVKM. The CDR3 loop spans 17 amino acids. V dropped 2 bases and J dropped 3 bases, with 17 bases sitting between them. The DNA for the CDR3 is TGTGCCAGCAGTTTAGGGGGTGGGCACAGGGCCAATCAGCCCCAGCATTTT. Residues: CASSLGGGHRANQPQHF.

This clonotype showed up many times. V usage is TRBV7-9 and J usage is TRBJ1-4, with D possibly matching TRBD1 (5 bases). Germline assignment: CDR1 SEHNR and CDR2 FQNEAQ (reference sequence). V dropped 2 bases and J dropped 3 bases, with 10 bases sitting between them. CDR3 length: 15 amino acids. The DNA of the CDR3 is TGTGCCAGCAGCTTATTGTCGGGACCTAATGAAAAACTGTTTTTT. Translation: CASSLLSGPNEKLFF.

Many counts were recorded for this clonotype. The V and J genes are TRBV29-1 and TRBJ1-4; D gene ambiguous. Trimming removed 0 bases from V and 6 bases from J, with 11 bases in between. The CDR3 is 14 residues long. Germline assignment: CDR1 SQVTM and CDR2 ANQGSEA. CDR3: CSVEDQEIHEKLFF. The CDR3 bases are TGCAGCGTTGAAGATCAGGAGATACATGAAAAACTGTTTTTT.

This clonotype showed up many times. This chain connects TRBV18 to TRBJ2-7; possibly TRBD1 or TRBD2 for D (5 bases each). This CDR3 spans 17 amino acids. V was cut by 5 bases and J by 5 bases, with 25 bases left in between. Germline CDR1 KGHSH, CDR2 LQKENI. In nucleotides, the CDR3 is TGTGCCAGCTCAACGGGCTTCGGGGACCTAAAAAACCACGAGCAGTACTTC. Translated, it gives CASSTGFGDLKNHEQYF.

This clonotype was observed a handful of times. This rearrangement joins TRBV20-1 to TRBJ2-5; D not certain. Trimming removed 3 bases from V and 0 bases from J, with 2 bases in between. CDR1 is DFQATT and CDR2 is SNEGSKA in the germline V gene (reference sequence). The CDR3 loop spans 11 amino acids. The CDR3 spells CSASDQETQYF. The CDR3, as DNA: TGCAGTGCTAGCGACCAAGAGACCCAGTACTTC.

The chain combines TRBV12-3 or TRBV12-4 with TRBJ2-3, with D perhaps TRBD1 or TRBD2 (6 bases each). Between the trimmed V and J ends, which lost 5 bases and 3 bases, there was a span of 12 bases. The CDR3 is made up of 14 amino acids. The CDR3 sequence is CASSPGAPTDTQYF. The CDR3 DNA follows: TGTGCCAGCAGTCCGGGGGCCCCTACAGATACGCAGTATTTT.